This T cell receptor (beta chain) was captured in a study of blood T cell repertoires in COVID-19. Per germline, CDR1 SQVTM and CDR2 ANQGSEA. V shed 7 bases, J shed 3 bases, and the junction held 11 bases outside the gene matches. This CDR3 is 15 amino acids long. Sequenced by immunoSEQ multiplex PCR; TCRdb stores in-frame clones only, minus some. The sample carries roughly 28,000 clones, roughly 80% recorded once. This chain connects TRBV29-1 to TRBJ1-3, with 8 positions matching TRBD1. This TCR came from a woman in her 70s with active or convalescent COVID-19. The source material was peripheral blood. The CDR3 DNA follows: TGCAGCGCAGCCGGGACAGGTGAATTTGGAAACACCATATATTTT. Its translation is CSAAGTGEFGNTIYF.